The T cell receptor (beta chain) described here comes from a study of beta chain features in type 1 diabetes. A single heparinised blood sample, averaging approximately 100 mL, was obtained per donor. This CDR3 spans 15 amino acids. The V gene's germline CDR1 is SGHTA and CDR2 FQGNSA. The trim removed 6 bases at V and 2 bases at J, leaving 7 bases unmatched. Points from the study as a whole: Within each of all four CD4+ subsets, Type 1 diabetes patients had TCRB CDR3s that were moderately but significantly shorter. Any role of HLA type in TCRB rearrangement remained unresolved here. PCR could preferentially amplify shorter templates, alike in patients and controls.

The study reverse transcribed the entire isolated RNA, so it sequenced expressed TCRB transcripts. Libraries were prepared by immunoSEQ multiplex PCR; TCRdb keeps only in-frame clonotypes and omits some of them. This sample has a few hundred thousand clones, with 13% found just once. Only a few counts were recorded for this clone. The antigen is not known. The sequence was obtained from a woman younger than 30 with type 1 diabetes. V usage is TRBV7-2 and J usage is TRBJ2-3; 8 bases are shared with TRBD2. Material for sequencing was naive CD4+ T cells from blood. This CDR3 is CASSSRTSSTDTQYF. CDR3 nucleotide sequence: TGTGCCAGCAGTTCCAGGACTAGCTCCACAGATACGCAGTATTTT.